This TCR beta chain was sequenced for a study of blood T cells in healthy people across ages. The CDR3 is 17 residues long. Germline assignment: CDR1 DFQATT and CDR2 SNEGSKA (reference sequence). Through a sample-barcoded 5' primer and a J-beta primer mix, a second PCR was run for roughly 6 to 12 cycles. TCRdb re-analysed the 5' RACE reads in MiXCR, keeping a single row per CDR3 protein. The repertoire holds approximately 810,000 distinct CDR3 sequences, 29% seen once, with roughly 17% in the top ten. Sequencing was done on a sample of blood. The genes are TRBV20-1 and TRBJ2-1; 12 bases are shared with TRBD1. The J call may be in error: the DNA end matches TRBJ2-7 better. The TCR comes from a woman older than 75 in good health. CDR3 sequence: CSASGDRGPIRPNEQYF. The CDR3 DNA reads as TGCAGTGCTAGTGGGGACAGGGGGCCTATTCGCCCCAATGAGCAGTACTTC.